This T cell receptor (beta chain) was documented in a study of early T cells in non-severe SARS-CoV-2 infection. The CDR3 contains 12 residues. Trimming removed 4 bases at V and 2 bases at J, with 0 bases between. Germline CDR1 SNHLY, CDR2 FYNNEI. This clonotype was seen more than once but under ten times. TCRdb redid the calling of the 5' RACE reads with MiXCR, one entry per CDR3 protein. Among 80,000 to 95,000 distinct CDR3 sequences listed, about 14% were seen once. The sequence was obtained from an adult who was a healthcare worker with PCR-confirmed SARS-CoV-2 infection or an uninfected control (not recorded which). Material for sequencing was whole blood. This chain links TRBV2 with TRBJ2-6; D gene uncertain. The DNA of the CDR3 is TGTGCCAGCAGTGCTGGGGCCAACGTCCTGACTTTC. It is translated as CASSAGANVLTF.